This T cell receptor beta chain stems from a study of control samples from healthy donors and cancer patients. Here immunoSEQ multiplex PCR was the method, and the copy in TCRdb shows in-frame clones only, minus some. The sample consists of approximately 82,000 clones, 80% to 95% of them appearing once. Germline CDR1 is PRHDT and CDR2 is FYEKMQ (reference sequence). V lost 1 base to trimming and J lost 11 bases, with 14 bases between them. The CDR3 has 13 residues. The sequence came from a woman aged 40 to 50 with lung cancer. The chain is built from TRBV13 and TRBJ1-1, with D perhaps matching TRBD1 (5 bases). The material sequenced was PBMCs. The DNA of the CDR3 is TGTGCCAGCAGCTTAGCAGGGCGGTATAGCGCTTTCTTT. Translation: CASSLAGRYSAFF.